This T cell receptor beta chain was profiled in a study of CXCR3-negative and CXCR3-positive naive CD8 T cells. In the study overall: The dataset comprises some 150 million TRB reads in total, with about 1.5 +/- 0.3 million reads per library. Study observations and caveats: Against CXCR3-negative naive cells, CXCR3-positive naive cells showed more hydrophobic TRB CDR3s. Fresh PBMCs served for most assays, and CXCR3 expression fell partially after cryopreservation.

The study made its TRB cDNA libraries by 5' RACE, adding UMI labels. TCRdb reprocessed the 5' RACE reads and keeps a single row for each CDR3 protein, giving no DNA. In all, the sample yields approximately 88,000 distinct CDR3 sequences. The CDR3 spans 16 residues. From germline, CDR1 is DFQATT and CDR2 SNEGSKA (reference sequence). CD45RO-CCR7+CD27+CD95- expression identified naive CD8+ T cells. Note on this clonotype: Its antigen is unknown.

This TCR derives from a human donor in good health. Some clones in this sample may be carry-over from other donors' samples. The chain recombines TRBV20-1 with TRBJ2-3; absent DNA, TCRdb's TRBD1 call cannot be checked. Sequenced sample: naive CXCR3- CD8+ T cells from blood. Subset specified: CD45RO-CCR7+CD27+CD95- naive CD8+ T cells lacking CXCR3 (TNR3-). The CDR3 protein is CSARDHRDRSTDTQYF.